The T cell receptor beta chain described here comes from a study of early T cells in non-severe SARS-CoV-2 infection. A few counts support this clonotype. Its antigen is unidentified. Unique molecular identifiers (one per individual cDNA molecule) were attached. TCRdb re-analysed the 5' RACE reads in MiXCR, keeping a single row per CDR3 protein. Found here are tens of thousands of distinct CDR3 sequences, roughly 10% of them singletons; the top ten hold 9.5% to 10%. Germline CDR1 and CDR2: KGHDR and SFDVKD. The CDR3 runs 12 residues. V was pared by 5 bases and J by 1 base, with 2 bases between. Study-wide findings and caveats: Database matching using VDJdb favored anti-spike CD8 responses, with private and CD4 specificities left missing.

The chain combines TRBV24-1 with TRBJ1-5, with no clear D. The sequencing sample was made of whole blood. This TCR was sampled from an adult who was a healthcare worker with PCR-confirmed SARS-CoV-2 infection or an uninfected control (not recorded which). The CDR3 sequence is CATSGSNQPQHF. The CDR3 coding sequence is TGTGCCACCAGTGGAAGCAATCAGCCCCAGCATTTT.